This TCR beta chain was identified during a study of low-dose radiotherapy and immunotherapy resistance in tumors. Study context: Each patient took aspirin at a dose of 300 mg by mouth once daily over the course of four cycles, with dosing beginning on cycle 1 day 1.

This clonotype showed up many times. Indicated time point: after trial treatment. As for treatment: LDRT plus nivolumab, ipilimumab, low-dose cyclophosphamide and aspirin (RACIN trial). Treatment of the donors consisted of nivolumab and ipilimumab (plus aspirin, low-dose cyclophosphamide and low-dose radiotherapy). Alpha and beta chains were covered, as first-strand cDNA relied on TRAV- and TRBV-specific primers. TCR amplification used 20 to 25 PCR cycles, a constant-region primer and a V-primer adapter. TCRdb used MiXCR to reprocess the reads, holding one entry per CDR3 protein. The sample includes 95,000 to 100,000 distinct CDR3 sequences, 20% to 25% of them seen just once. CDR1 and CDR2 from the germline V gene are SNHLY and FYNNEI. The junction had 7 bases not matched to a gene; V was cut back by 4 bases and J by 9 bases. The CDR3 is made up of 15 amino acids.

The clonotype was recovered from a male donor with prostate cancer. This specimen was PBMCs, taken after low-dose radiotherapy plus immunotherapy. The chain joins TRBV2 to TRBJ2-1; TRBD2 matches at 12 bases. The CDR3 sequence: CASSVLAGGTGEQFF. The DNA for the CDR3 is TGTGCCAGCAGTGTGCTAGCGGGGGGGACTGGTGAGCAGTTCTTC.